The 6 T cell receptor beta chains below were found in one sample sequenced in a study of blood T cell repertoires in COVID-19. Profiling relied on immunoSEQ multiplex PCR, and the TCRdb table lists in-frame clones only, not all of them. The repertoire consists of about 270,000 clones, with 70% to 90% occurring once and the leading ten covering approximately 12%. Sequenced material: peripheral blood. The receptor set was obtained from a woman younger than 45 with COVID-19, enrolled during active disease.

The chain recombines TRBV18 with TRBJ2-7, with D maybe TRBD1 (5 bases). Trimming took off 3 bases at V and 1 base at J, with 10 bases between the two ends. Germline CDR1 and CDR2: KGHSH and LQKENI. The CDR3 totals 14 residues. The CDR3 region has the DNA TGTGCCAGCTCACCGTTGGACACGTCCTACGAGCAGTACTTC. Translation gives CASSPLDTSYEQYF.

The chain has TRBV2 and TRBJ2-3, with TRBD2 identical over 12 bases. With V trimmed by 8 bases and J by 6 bases, 6 bases remained unmatched. Germline CDR1 is SNHLY and CDR2 is FYNNEI. The CDR3 has 14 residues. The CDR3 coding sequence is TGTGCCAGCGCGCTAGCGGGGGGGCTCGATACGCAGTATTTT. Its translation: CASALAGGLDTQYF.

This clone appeared once. The chain is built from TRBV7-9 and TRBJ1-6, with D perhaps matching TRBD1 (5 bases). V dropped 5 bases and J dropped 6 bases, with 20 bases sitting between them. The CDR3 runs to 17 residues. Germline V gene sequence: CDR1 SEHNR, CDR2 FQNEAQ (reference sequence). The CDR3 protein is CASSPRTLAGFNSPLHF. CDR3 DNA: TGTGCCAGCAGCCCCCGGACACTGGCGGGATTTAATTCACCCCTCCACTTT.

V and J are TRBV7-2 and TRBJ2-5; D is perhaps TRBD2 (5 bases). The V and J ends lost 1 base and 2 bases respectively, with 8 bases between them. The CDR3 sequence is 14 residues long. Germline CDR1 is SGHTA and CDR2 is FQGNSA. Here the CDR3 DNA reads TGTGCCAGCAGCTTAGGACGGGGACAAGAGACCCAGTACTTC. Amino acids: CASSLGRGQETQYF.

This clone has a single count. The J gene is TRBJ1-3, the V gene TRBV7-7; D is undetermined. The CDR3 length is 13 residues. Trimming cost V 5 bases and J 4 bases, with 9 bases left between them. CDR1 and CDR2 from the germline V gene are SSHAT and FNYEAQ (reference sequence). The CDR3 DNA is TGTGCCAGCAGCCCCTCGCGGGGAAACACCATATATTTT. It translates to CASSPSRGNTIYF.

The J gene is TRBJ2-7, the V gene TRBV28, with D perhaps matching TRBD1 (6 bases). Germline V CDR1 and CDR2: MDHEN, SYDVKM. Trimming took 8 bases from V and 7 from J, leaving 24 bases between them. The CDR3 is made up of 15 amino acids. The CDR3 region is CASGRRSTGSWEQYF. The CDR3 DNA reads as TGTGCCAGCGGAAGGAGGTCCACAGGGTCTTGGGAGCAGTACTTC.